Below, 13 T cell receptor beta chains from the same sample are listed, as sequenced in a study of blood T cell repertoires in COVID-19. Profiling relied on immunoSEQ multiplex PCR, and the TCRdb table lists in-frame clones only, not all of them. The sample consists of roughly 190,000 clones, 75% to 85% of them appearing once. Sequencing used peripheral blood. The receptors come from a woman aged 35 to 49 with COVID-19, enrolled during active disease.

The chain recombines TRBV5-8 with TRBJ2-5, with D tentatively TRBD1 (6 bases). V was clipped by 2 bases and J by 5 bases, with 10 bases between them. Germline assignment: CDR1 SGHTS and CDR2 YDEGEE. CDR3 length equals 13 residues. The CDR3 coding sequence is TGTGCCAGCAGCTTTCACCAGGGGGAGACCCAGTACTTC. Residues: CASSFHQGETQYF.

The CDR3 region is CASSSNLVWDRRYVLTF. Here the CDR3 DNA reads TGTGCCAGCTCATCAAATCTGGTATGGGACAGGAGGTACGTCCTGACTTTC. This chain connects TRBV18 to TRBJ2-6; 8 bases are shared with TRBD1. This CDR3 spans 17 amino acids. With V trimmed by 5 bases and J by 11 bases, 17 bases remained unmatched. Germline V gene sequence: CDR1 KGHSH, CDR2 LQKENI.

J is TRBJ1-3 and V is TRBV7-8; maybe TRBD1 (5 bases). The CDR3 is 14 amino acids. V was cut by 4 bases and J by 1 base, with 8 bases left in between. Germline V gene sequence: CDR1 SGHVS, CDR2 FQNEAQ. The CDR3 protein is CASSSTVSGNTIYF. In nucleotides, the CDR3 is TGTGCCAGCAGCTCGACAGTTTCTGGAAACACCATATATTTT.

A single count supports this clone. CDR3 region: CASSLQGFYEQYF. In DNA form, the CDR3 reads TGTGCCAGCAGTCTACAGGGGTTCTACGAGCAGTACTTC. The rearrangement uses TRBV28 and TRBJ2-7; TRBD1 matches 7 bases. Per the germline V gene, CDR1 is MDHEN and CDR2 is SYDVKM. The CDR3 contains 13 residues. Trimming removed 5 bases from V and 3 bases from J; junction bases left unmatched: 4.

Note on this clone: The sample carries other DNA sequences with the same CDR3. V and J are TRBV6-1 and TRBJ1-1, with a tentative D call TRBD1 (6 bases). Germline V gives CDR1 MNHNS, CDR2 SASEGT. Trimming stripped 2 bases from V and 3 bases from J, with 10 bases between. The CDR3 loop spans 14 amino acids. The CDR3 DNA sequence: TGTGCCAGCAGTGAACTAGGGGGGGACACTGAAGCTTTCTTT. Amino acids: CASSELGGDTEAFF.

The rearrangement joins TRBV30 to TRBJ1-5; D perhaps matches TRBD1 (5 bases). Germline V gene lookup returns CDR1 GTSNPN and CDR2 SVGIG (reference sequence). This CDR3 region has 13 residues. V was shortened by 2 bases and J by 5 bases, with 10 bases between the two germline ends. The CDR3 loop is CAWSIGQDQPQHF. Written as DNA, the CDR3 is TGTGCCTGGAGTATTGGACAAGATCAGCCCCAGCATTTT.

The chain has TRBV14 and TRBJ2-7; a weak D match, TRBD2 (5 bases). The CDR3 covers 15 residues. Trimming removed 4 bases at V and 4 bases at J, with 17 bases between. Germline V gene data show CDR1 as SGHDN and CDR2 as FVKESK. CDR3 coding DNA: TGTGCCAGCAGCCCCACGTTTGGACTTGGTTACGAGCAGTACGTC. Translating it yields CASSPTFGLGYEQYV.

The chain carries TRBV20-1 and TRBJ2-3, with D uncertain. Trimming took 6 bases from V and 5 from J, leaving 9 bases between them. The germline V gene encodes CDR1 DFQATT and CDR2 SNEGSKA (reference sequence). This CDR3 has 11 residues. The CDR3 nucleotides read TGCAGTGCCTATTCTAAAGATACGCAGTATTTT. Its protein product is CSAYSKDTQYF.

The chain carries TRBV11-2 and TRBJ2-3, with 8 bases matching TRBD1. The CDR3 runs 17 residues. Germline CDR1 SGHAT, CDR2 FQNNGV. With 3 bases clipped from V and 1 base from J, the junction kept 9 bases outside the gene matches. The DNA of the CDR3 is TGTGCCAGCAGCTTCCCCCGGACAGGGTCCCGCACAGATACGCAGTATTTT. Residues: CASSFPRTGSRTDTQYF.

The J gene is TRBJ2-5, the V gene TRBV12-5; D may be TRBD2 (6 bases). The CDR3 covers 10 residues. Germline loops: CDR1 LGHNT, CDR2 FRNRAP. Trimming took off 10 bases at V and 5 bases at J, with 8 bases between the two ends. Here the CDR3 reads CAKRGETQYF. Written as DNA, the CDR3 is TGTGCTAAACGGGGGGAGACCCAGTACTTC.

This chain joins TRBV30 and TRBJ2-7, with unresolved D. The CDR3 has 13 amino acids. The germline gives CDR1 GTSNPN, CDR2 SVGIG (reference sequence). Trimming removed 4 bases from V and 2 bases from J, with 12 bases in between. The CDR3 spells CAWTVDKTYEQYF. For the CDR3, the DNA is TGTGCCTGGACTGTCGACAAGACCTACGAGCAGTACTTC.

This clone was seen only a few times. V and J are TRBV19 and TRBJ2-2, with TRBD2 as a possible D gene (6 bases). V lost 10 bases to trimming and J lost 5 bases, with 8 bases between them. The germline gives CDR1 LNHDA, CDR2 SQIVND (reference sequence). This CDR3 is built from 11 residues. DNA for the CDR3: TGTGCCACCCGGGAGACCGGGGAGCTGTTTTTT. As protein: CATRETGELFF. The variable domain in full, completed from reference TRBV19 and TRBJ2-2, reads DGGITQSPKYLFRKEGQNVTLSCEQNLNHDAMYWYRQDPGQGLRLIYYSQIVNDFQKGDIAEGYSVSREKKESFPLTVTSAQKNPTAFYLCATRETGELFFGEGSRLTVL.

This chain links TRBV12-3 or TRBV12-4 with TRBJ1-1; weak D call: TRBD1 (5 bases). The CDR3 consists of 12 residues. The V gene lost 3 bases and the J gene lost 7 bases, with 9 bases spanning the gap. The CDR3 loop is CASSFGGSEAFF. The CDR3 bases are TGTGCCAGCAGTTTTGGGGGGAGTGAAGCTTTCTTT.